This TCR beta chain comes out of a study of blood T cell repertoires in COVID-19. For the study at large: Sample material is recorded as cDNA or gDNA derived from T cells, B-cell-depleted T cells, or PBMCs.

Recruitment covered about two dozen US areas and drew participants whose ages spanned roughly 18 to 90 years. Original analysis: Quantification of nucleated cells was approximated via reference gene primer amplification. TCRdb's copy holds only in-frame clones and misses some; the assay was immunoSEQ multiplex PCR. D and trimming were read from the DNA, whereas the V and J calls and clone size are those reported in that table. The top ten clones hold around 1.7% of a sample with around 300,000 clones, almost 90% of them seen once. Material for sequencing was PBMCs or T cells enriched from blood (not recorded which). The sequence was collected from a woman between 18 and 29 years old with acute COVID-19.

The CDR3 nucleotides are TGTGCCAGCAGCTCGCCGACAGCGTCAAACACCGGGGAGCTGTTTTTT. It translates to CASSSPTASNTGELFF. This chain connects TRBV11-3 to TRBJ2-2; tentatively, D is TRBD1 (5 bases). The V gene's germline CDR1 is SGHNT and CDR2 YENEEA. V gave up 4 bases and J gave up 2 bases, with 14 bases separating them. This CDR3 is built from 16 residues.